This TCR beta chain was retrieved from a study of blood T cells in healthy people across ages. Concerning this clonotype: Its antigen is as yet unknown.

General study findings and limits: TCR beta diversity was tightly associated with the proportion of naive T cells. Donor CMV status, an unknown factor, possibly confounded changes in expanded clonotypes.

The germline V gene encodes CDR1 MNHEY and CDR2 SMNVEV (reference sequence). Trimming left V 5 bases short and J 6 bases short, with 12 bases between. CDR3 length: 13 amino acids. Next came a second PCR, run for about 6 to 12 cycles, which used a sample-barcoded 5' primer along with a J-beta primer mix. TCRdb re-derived calls from the 5' RACE reads in MiXCR, one entry per CDR3 protein. The sample carries 550,000 to 700,000 distinct CDR3 sequences, roughly a quarter recorded once. The rearrangement links TRBV27 to TRBJ2-3; a possible D gene is TRBD2 (6 bases). Sequences were obtained from blood. The clonotype originates from a woman in her seventies in good health. This CDR3 reads CASSPRDSDTQYF. CDR3 nucleotides: TGTGCCAGCAGTCCCCGGGACTCGGATACGCAGTATTTT.